Below, one T cell receptor (beta chain) is given with its context. Its cognate antigen is unknown. Germline values: CDR1 PRHDT, CDR2 FYEKMQ (reference sequence). V was pared by 0 bases and J by 1 base, with 2 bases of the junction left unmatched. This CDR3 comprises 15 residues. This sample is drawn from a study of chemoradiotherapy in HPV16-positive cancers. The study, taken as a whole, reports: HPV-specific T cells were functionally defined from only a couple of HPV16-positive patients.

The data were produced by immunoSEQ multiplex PCR, yet TCRdb's version contains in-frame clones alone and is incomplete. Of roughly 15,000 clones in the sample, 65% to 85% were seen once. The receptor's source is a human donor with HPV-associated anogenital cancer. The chain combines TRBV13 with TRBJ1-1; the match to TRBD1 covers 7 bases. Sampling was conducted from a patient who underwent chemoradiotherapy. The CDR3 DNA reads TGTGCCAGCAGCTTAGGGGGACAGTCGAACACTGAAGCTTTCTTT. This gives the protein CASSLGGQSNTEAFF.